The sample holds many counts of the clone carrying this TCR beta chain. Sequencing libraries for TCR beta were prepared with iRepertoire HTBI primers and Arm-PCR of CDR3 regions. Each CDR3 protein gets one entry after TCRdb re-called the multiplex PCR reads with MiXCR. In the table there are about 470,000 distinct CDR3 sequences, 15% of which are singletons. This sample is drawn from a study of regulatory T cells in long-lasting Graves disease. The ends lost 0 bases at V and 12 bases at J; junction bases unmatched: 13. CDR1 SGHRS and CDR2 YFSETQ come from the germline V gene. The length of the CDR3 is 16 residues. Time point here: newly diagnosed GD, antithyroid drugs for less than 3 months. RNA from PBMCs was the source of the TCR library. The same data also contributed to another study, on T cells in Graves' hyperthyroidism and ophthalmopathy. That source reports: Clinical symptoms, serum thyroxine and TRAb, thyroid ultrasound and orbital computed tomography together formed the diagnostic basis.

This chain joins TRBV5-1 and TRBJ2-1, with 9 nucleotides matching TRBD1. Source: peripheral blood mononuclear cells (PBMCs), taken at new diagnosis, from a patient treated with antithyroid drugs. The clonotype comes from a woman in her thirties with Graves disease. For the CDR3, the DNA is TGCGCCAGCAGCTTGGAGGGACAGGGTTTTTCCTCGGTGCAGTTCTTC. Its translation: CASSLEGQGFSSVQFF. Combining the CDR3 with reference TRBV5-1 and TRBJ2-1 gives the whole variable domain KAGVTQTPRYLIKTRGQQVTLSCSPISGHRSVSWYQQTPGQGLQFLFEYFSETQRNKGNFPGRFSGRQFSNSRSEMNVSTLELGDSALYLCASSLEGQGFSSVQFFGPGTRLTVL.